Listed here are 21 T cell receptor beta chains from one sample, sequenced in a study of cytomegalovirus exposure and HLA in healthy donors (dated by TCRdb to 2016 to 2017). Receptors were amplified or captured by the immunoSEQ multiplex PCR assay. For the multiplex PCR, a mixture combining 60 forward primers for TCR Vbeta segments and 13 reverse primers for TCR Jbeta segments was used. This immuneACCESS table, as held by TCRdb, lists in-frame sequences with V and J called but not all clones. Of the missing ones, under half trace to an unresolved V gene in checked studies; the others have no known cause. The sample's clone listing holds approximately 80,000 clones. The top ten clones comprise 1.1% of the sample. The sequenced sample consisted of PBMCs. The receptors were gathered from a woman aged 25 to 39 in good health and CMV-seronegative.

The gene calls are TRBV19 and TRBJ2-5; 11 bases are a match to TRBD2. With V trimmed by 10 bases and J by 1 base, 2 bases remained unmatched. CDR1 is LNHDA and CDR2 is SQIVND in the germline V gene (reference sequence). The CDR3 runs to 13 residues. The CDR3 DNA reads TGTGCCACCGGGACTAGCGGCCAAGAGACCCAGTACTTC. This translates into CATGTSGQETQYF.

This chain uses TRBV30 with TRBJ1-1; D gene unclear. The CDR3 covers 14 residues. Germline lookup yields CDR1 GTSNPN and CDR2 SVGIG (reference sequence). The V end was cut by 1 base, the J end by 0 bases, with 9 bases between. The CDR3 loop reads CAWSAGSVNTEAFF. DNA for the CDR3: TGTGCCTGGAGTGCCGGGTCAGTGAACACTGAAGCTTTCTTT.

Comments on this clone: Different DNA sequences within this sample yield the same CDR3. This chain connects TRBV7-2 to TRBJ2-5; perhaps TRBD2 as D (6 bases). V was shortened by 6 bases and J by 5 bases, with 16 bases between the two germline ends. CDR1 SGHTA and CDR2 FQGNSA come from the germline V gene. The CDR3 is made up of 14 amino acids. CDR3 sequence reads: CASSRTRETETQYF. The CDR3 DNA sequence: TGTGCCAGCAGTCGAACACGGGAGACGGAGACCCAGTACTTC.

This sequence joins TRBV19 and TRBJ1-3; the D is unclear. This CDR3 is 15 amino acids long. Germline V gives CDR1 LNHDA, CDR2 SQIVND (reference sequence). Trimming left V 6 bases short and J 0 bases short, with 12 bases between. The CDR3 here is CASRDWSYSGNTIYF. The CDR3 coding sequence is TGTGCCAGTAGGGACTGGAGCTACTCTGGAAACACCATATATTTT.

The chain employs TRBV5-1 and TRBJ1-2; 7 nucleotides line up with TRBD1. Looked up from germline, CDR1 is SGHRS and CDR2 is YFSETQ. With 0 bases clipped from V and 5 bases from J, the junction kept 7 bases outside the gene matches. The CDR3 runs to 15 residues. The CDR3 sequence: CASSLDTGAEYGYTF. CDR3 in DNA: TGCGCCAGCAGCTTGGATACAGGGGCGGAGTATGGCTACACCTTC.

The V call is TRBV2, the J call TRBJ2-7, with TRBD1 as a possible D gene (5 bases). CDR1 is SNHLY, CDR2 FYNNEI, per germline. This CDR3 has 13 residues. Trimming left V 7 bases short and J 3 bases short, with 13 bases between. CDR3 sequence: CASTDKGDYEQYF. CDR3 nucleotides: TGTGCCAGCACGGACAAGGGCGACTACGAGCAGTACTTC.

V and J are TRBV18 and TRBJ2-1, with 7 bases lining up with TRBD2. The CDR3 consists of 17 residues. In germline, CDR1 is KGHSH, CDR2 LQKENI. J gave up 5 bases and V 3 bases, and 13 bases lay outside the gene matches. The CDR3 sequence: CASSPRVQGLPDNEQFF. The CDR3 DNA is TGTGCCAGCTCACCTAGGGTCCAGGGACTACCTGACAATGAGCAGTTCTTC.

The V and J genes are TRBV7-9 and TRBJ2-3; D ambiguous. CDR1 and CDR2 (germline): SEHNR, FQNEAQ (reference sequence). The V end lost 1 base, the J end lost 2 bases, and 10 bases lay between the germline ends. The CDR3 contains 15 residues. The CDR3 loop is CASSLDGRYTDTQYF. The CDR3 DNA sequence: TGTGCCAGCAGCTTAGACGGTAGATACACAGATACGCAGTATTTT.

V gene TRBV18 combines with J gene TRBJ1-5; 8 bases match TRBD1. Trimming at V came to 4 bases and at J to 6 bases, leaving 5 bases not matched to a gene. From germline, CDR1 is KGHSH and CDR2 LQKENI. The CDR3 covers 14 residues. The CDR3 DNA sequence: TGTGCCAGCTCACAGACAGGGGACGGTCAGCCCCAGCATTTT. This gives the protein CASSQTGDGQPQHF.

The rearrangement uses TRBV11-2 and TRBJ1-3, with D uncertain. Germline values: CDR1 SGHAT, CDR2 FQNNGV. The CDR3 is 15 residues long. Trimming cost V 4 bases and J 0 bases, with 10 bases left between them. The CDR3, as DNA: TGTGCCAGCAGCTCCCTTACAGCCTCTGGAAACACCATATATTTT. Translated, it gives CASSSLTASGNTIYF.

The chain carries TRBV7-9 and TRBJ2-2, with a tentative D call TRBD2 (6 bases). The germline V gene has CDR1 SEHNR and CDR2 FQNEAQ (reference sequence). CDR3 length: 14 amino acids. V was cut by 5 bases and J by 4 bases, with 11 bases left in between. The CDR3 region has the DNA TGTGCCAGCAGCCTCCGGGACTTCACCGGGGAGCTGTTTTTT. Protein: CASSLRDFTGELFF.

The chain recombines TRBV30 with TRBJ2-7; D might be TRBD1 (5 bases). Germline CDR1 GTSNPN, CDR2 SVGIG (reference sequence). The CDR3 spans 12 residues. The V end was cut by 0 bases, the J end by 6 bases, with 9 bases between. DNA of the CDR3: TGTGCCTGGAGTGTAGGGGTTTCCGAGCAGTACTTC. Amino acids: CAWSVGVSEQYF.

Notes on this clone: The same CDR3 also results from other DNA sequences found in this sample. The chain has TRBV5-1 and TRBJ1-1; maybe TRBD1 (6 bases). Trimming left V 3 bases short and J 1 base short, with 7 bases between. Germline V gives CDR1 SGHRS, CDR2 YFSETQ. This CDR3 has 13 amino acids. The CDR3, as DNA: TGCGCCAGCAGCTCCAGGGGGAACACTGAAGCTTTCTTT. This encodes CASSSRGNTEAFF.

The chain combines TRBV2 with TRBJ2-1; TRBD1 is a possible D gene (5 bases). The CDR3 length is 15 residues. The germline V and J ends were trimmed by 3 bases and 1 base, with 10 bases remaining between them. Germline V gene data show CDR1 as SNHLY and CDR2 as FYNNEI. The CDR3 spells CASSDRTGSYNEQFF. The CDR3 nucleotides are TGTGCCAGCAGTGATCGAACAGGATCCTACAATGAGCAGTTCTTC.

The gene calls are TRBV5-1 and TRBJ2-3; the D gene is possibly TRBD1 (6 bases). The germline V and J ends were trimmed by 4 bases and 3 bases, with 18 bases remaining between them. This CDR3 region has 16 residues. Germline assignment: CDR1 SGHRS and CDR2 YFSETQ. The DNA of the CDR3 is TGCGCCAGCAGCGTCGGGGTGGGGGCGCTTACAGATACGCAGTATTTT. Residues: CASSVGVGALTDTQYF.

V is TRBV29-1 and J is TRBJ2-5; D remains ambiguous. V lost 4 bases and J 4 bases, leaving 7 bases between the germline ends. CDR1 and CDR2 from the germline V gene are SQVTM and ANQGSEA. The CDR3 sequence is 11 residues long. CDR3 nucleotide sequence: TGCAGCGTTGTTCCATCAGAGACCCAGTACTTC. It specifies CSVVPSETQYF.

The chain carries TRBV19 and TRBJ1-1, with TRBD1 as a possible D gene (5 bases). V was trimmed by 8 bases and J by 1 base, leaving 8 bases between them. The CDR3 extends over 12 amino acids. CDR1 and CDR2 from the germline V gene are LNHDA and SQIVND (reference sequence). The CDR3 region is CASLQGNTEAFF. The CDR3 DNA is TGTGCCAGTCTTCAGGGGAACACTGAAGCTTTCTTT.

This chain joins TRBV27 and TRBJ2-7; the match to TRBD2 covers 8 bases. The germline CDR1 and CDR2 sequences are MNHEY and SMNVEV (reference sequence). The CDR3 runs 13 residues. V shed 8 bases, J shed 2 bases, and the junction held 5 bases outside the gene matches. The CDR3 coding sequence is TGTGCCAGCGGAACAGCGGGGGCCTACGAGCAGTACTTC. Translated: CASGTAGAYEQYF.

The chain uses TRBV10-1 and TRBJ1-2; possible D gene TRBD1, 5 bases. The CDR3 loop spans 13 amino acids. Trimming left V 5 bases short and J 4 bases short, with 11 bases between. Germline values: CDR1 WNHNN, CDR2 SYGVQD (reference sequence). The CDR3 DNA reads TGCGCCAGCAGTCCAACAGGAGCCTATGGCTACACCTTC. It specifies CASSPTGAYGYTF.

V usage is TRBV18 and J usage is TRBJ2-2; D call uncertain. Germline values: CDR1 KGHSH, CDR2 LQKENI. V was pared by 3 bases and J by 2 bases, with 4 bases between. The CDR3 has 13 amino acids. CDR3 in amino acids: CASSPGNTGELFF. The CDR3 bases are TGTGCCAGCTCACCGGGCAACACCGGGGAGCTGTTTTTT.

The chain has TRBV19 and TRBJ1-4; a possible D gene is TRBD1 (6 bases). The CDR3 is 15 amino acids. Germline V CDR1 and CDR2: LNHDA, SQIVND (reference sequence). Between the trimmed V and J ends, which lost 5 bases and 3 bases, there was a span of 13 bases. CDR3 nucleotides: TGTGCCAGTAGTTTTAACGGGACACCTAATGAAAAACTGTTTTTT. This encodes CASSFNGTPNEKLFF.